The clone carrying this T cell receptor beta chain was seen ten or more times. Its matching antigen is unknown. The CDR3 runs 12 residues. V lost 2 bases, J lost 10 bases, and 11 bases lay in between. Germline CDR1 SGHRS, CDR2 YFSETQ. The data stem from a study of T-cell reconstitution after alpha-beta-depleted transplantation in children. Study outcomes and limitations: The study reportedly traced alpha-beta T cells about two months after transplant to several hundred expanded graft clones. One year post-transplant, T-cell counts and diversity were largely derived from T cells produced anew.

Unique molecular identifiers were used to barcode this TCRbeta library. TCRdb used MiXCR to reprocess the PCR reads, holding one entry per CDR3 protein. The sample consists of around 200,000 distinct CDR3 sequences, approximately 8.4% of them appearing once. Sequencing used PBMCs, mostly from graft donor cells, obtained 360 days after TCRalphabeta/CD19-depleted stem cell transplant. This chain joins TRBV5-1 and TRBJ2-3; D ambiguous. The source of this sequence is a male patient aged 2-9 years who had a stem cell transplant for acute myeloid leukemia, so the T cells may come from the graft donor. CDR3 DNA sequence: TGCGCCAGCAGCTTCCCCCTAGGGTCGCAGTATTTT. Translated: CASSFPLGSQYF.